Listed below are T cell receptor beta chains from one sample, sequenced in a study of blood T cell repertoires in COVID-19. The table came from immunoSEQ multiplex PCR; TCRdb's copy has only in-frame clones and leaves some out. Found here are over 100,000 clones, roughly three quarters of them singletons; the top ten hold almost 4%. Source material: peripheral blood. Every receptor here comes from a woman older than 75 with acute or convalescent COVID-19. The CDR3 runs from the conserved cysteine through the conserved F or W. The D gene is left open where the match is weak. Clone size appears in some rows only: once, few, many, or a class for an expanded clone.

size | D | length | J | V | CDR3 | DNA
few | TRBD1 | 14 | TRBJ1-6 | TRBV29-1 | CSVRPGQGDSPLHF | TGCAGCGTCCGACCGGGTCAGGGGGATTCACCCCTCCACTTT
- | TRBD1 | 15 | TRBJ1-2 | TRBV7-2 | CASSLGGQGVIGYTF | TGTGCCAGCAGCTTAGGGGGACAGGGGGTTATTGGCTACACCTTC
- | - | 16 | TRBJ1-4 | TRBV6-1 | CASSEAGTHLNEKLFF | TGTGCCAGCAGTGAAGCCGGGACTCACCTTAATGAAAAACTGTTTTTT
few | - | 17 | TRBJ1-3 | TRBV6-2/TRBV6-3 | CASSYADSGFSGNTIYF | TGTGCCAGCAGTTACGCGGACAGTGGCTTCTCTGGAAACACCATATATTTT
- | TRBD1 | 16 | TRBJ1-2 | TRBV5-1 | CASSSSPGTGGGGYTF | TGCGCCAGCAGCTCTTCCCCCGGGACAGGGGGCGGAGGCTACACCTTC
- | - | 14 | TRBJ1-1 | TRBV30 | CAWSVRAGNTEAFF | TGTGCCTGGAGTGTAAGGGCGGGGAACACTGAAGCTTTCTTT
- | - | 13 | TRBJ2-1 | TRBV6-5 | CASSPSRINEQFF | TGTGCCAGCAGTCCTTCCCGTATCAATGAGCAGTTCTTC
- | - | 14 | TRBJ1-3 | TRBV7-9 | CASSLGGTGNTIYF | TGTGCCAGCAGCCTCGGGGGGACTGGAAACACCATATATTTT
- | - | 13 | TRBJ1-6 | TRBV11-2 | CASSASTAPTLHF | TGTGCCAGCAGCGCGTCGACAGCTCCAACCCTCCACTTT
- | - | 14 | TRBJ2-5 | TRBV30 | CAWSSGSSGETQYF | TGTGCCTGGAGTTCGGGTAGCTCGGGGGAGACCCAGTACTTC
- | - | 15 | TRBJ1-3 | TRBV5-1 | CASSLVGAAGNTIYF | TGCGCCAGCAGCTTGGTAGGGGCGGCTGGAAACACCATATATTTT
many | TRBD2 | 15 | TRBJ2-5 | TRBV7-9 | CASSLWRGTQETQYF | TGTGCCAGCAGCTTATGGCGGGGGACCCAAGAGACCCAGTACTTC
- | - | 15 | TRBJ2-5 | TRBV7-9 | CASSFSGTRQETQYF | TGTGCCAGCAGCTTCTCCGGGACTCGCCAAGAGACCCAGTACTTC
few | - | 13 | TRBJ2-2 | TRBV5-4 | CASSLALAGELFF | TGTGCCAGCAGCTTGGCTCTAGCCGGGGAGCTGTTTTTT
- | - | 14 | TRBJ1-5 | TRBV5-8 | CASSLYRSNQPQHF | TGTGCCAGCAGCTTGTACAGGAGCAATCAGCCCCAGCATTTT
- | TRBD2 | 15 | TRBJ2-5 | TRBV5-1 | CASRDSGATQETQYF | TGCGCCAGCCGAGATAGCGGGGCGACCCAAGAGACCCAGTACTTC
- | - | 16 | TRBJ1-2 | TRBV2 | CASSEGGSVLRYGYTF | TGTGCCAGCAGTGAAGGAGGGTCCGTGCTCCGCTATGGCTACACCTTC
- | - | 14 | TRBJ2-2 | TRBV7-2 | CASSLSPGIGELFF | TGTGCCAGCAGCTTAAGTCCGGGTATCGGGGAGCTGTTTTTT
once | TRBD1 | 13 | TRBJ2-4 | TRBV10-3 | CAISGQGRNIQYF | TGTGCCATCAGTGGACAGGGGCGAAACATTCAGTACTTC
- | - | 16 | TRBJ1-2 | TRBV5-5 | CASSSPGLFTNYGYTF | TGTGCCAGCAGCTCCCCGGGACTTTTCACCAACTATGGCTACACCTTC
- | TRBD1 | 13 | TRBJ1-5 | TRBV6-2/TRBV6-3 | CASSLDRGQPQHF | TGTGCCAGCAGCCTGGACAGGGGGCAGCCCCAGCATTTT
- | - | 16 | TRBJ1-2 | TRBV19 | CASSWTSGTTNYGYTF | TGTGCCAGTAGCTGGACGTCGGGAACTACTAACTATGGCTACACCTTC
- | - | 14 | TRBJ1-5 | TRBV4-3 | CASSQDPGVGPQHF | TGCGCCAGCAGCCAAGATCCCGGGGTAGGGCCCCAGCATTTT
- | TRBD1 | 15 | TRBJ1-6 | TRBV6-5 | CASSYSGQGSSPLHF | TGTGCCAGCAGTTATTCTGGACAGGGGTCCTCACCCCTCCACTTT